This T cell receptor beta chain was obtained from a study of shared clonotypes between healthy human individuals. Study results and caveats: Only blood was sampled; tissue repertoires likely differ. Sequencing depth was a factor that was expected to affect clonotype sharing among donors.

The V and J ends lost 3 bases and 1 base respectively, with 9 bases between them. The V gene's germline CDR1 is SGHTA and CDR2 FQGNSA. The CDR3 is 15 residues long. Per the authors' pipeline: For the immunoSEQ data, sequences were junction-only without quality scores, so filtering differed. Profiling relied on immunoSEQ multiplex PCR, and the TCRdb table lists in-frame clones only, not all of them. The V and J calls and clone size come from that table; D and trimming were worked out from the DNA. The profile covers about 560,000 clones, with around three quarters appearing a single time and 12% taken by the ten largest. Participating donors were healthy, HIV-negative adults free of recent acute infections or vaccinations. Notes on this clone: Its antigen is currently unknown.

The rearrangement links TRBV7-2 to TRBJ2-2; perhaps TRBD2 as D (6 bases). This TCR came from a woman in her 40s in good health. Some clones in this sample may be carry-over from other donors' samples. Source material: PBMCs. The CDR3 DNA follows: TGTGCCAGCAGCTTTAGCGGCATGAACACCGGGGAGCTGTTTTTT. This encodes CASSFSGMNTGELFF.